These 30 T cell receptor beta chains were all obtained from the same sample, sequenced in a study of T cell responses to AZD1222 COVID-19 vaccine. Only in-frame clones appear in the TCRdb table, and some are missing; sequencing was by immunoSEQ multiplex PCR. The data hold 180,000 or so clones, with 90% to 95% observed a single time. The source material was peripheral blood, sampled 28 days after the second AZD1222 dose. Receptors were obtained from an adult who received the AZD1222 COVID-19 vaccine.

The CDR3 nucleotides read TGTGCCAGCAGCTTGTGGTTTAGGGGGGAAAAACTGTTTTTT. Residues: CASSLWFRGEKLFF. The chain carries TRBV5-6 and TRBJ1-4, with a weak D call TRBD1 (6 bases). Germline V CDR1 and CDR2: SGHDT, YYEEEE. Trimming removed 1 base from V and 8 bases from J, with 12 bases in between. The CDR3 length is 14 residues.

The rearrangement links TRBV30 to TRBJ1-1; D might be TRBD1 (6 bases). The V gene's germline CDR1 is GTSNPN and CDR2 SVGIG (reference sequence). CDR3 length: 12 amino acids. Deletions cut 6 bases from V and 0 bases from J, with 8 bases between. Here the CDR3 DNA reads TGTGCCTGCGGGACAATGAACACTGAAGCTTTCTTT. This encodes CACGTMNTEAFF.

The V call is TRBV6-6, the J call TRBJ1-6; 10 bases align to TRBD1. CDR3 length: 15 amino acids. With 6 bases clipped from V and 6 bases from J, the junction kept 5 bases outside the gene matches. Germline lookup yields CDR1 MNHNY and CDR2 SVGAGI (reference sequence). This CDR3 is CASSSRQGANSPLHF. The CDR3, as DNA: TGTGCCAGCAGCTCTCGACAGGGGGCTAATTCACCCCTCCACTTT.

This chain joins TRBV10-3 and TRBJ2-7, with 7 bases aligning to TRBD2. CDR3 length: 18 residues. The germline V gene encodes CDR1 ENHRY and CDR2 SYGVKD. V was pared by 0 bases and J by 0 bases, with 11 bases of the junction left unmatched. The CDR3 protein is CAISESVRLAVSSYEQYF. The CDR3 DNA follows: TGTGCCATCAGTGAGTCGGTGAGGCTAGCGGTGAGCTCCTACGAGCAGTACTTC.

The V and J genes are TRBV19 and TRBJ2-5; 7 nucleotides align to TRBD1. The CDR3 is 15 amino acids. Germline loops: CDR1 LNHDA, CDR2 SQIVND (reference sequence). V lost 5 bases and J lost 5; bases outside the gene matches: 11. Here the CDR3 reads CASSLGQAPRETQYF. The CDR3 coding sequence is TGTGCCAGTAGTCTCGGACAGGCCCCCCGGGAGACCCAGTACTTC.

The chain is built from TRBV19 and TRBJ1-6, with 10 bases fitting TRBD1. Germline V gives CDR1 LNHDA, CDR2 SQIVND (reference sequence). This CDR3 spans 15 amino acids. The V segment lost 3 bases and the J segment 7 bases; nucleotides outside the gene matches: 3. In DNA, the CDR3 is TGTGCCAGTAGTATGATGGACAGGGGGAATTCACCCCTCCACTTT. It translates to CASSMMDRGNSPLHF.

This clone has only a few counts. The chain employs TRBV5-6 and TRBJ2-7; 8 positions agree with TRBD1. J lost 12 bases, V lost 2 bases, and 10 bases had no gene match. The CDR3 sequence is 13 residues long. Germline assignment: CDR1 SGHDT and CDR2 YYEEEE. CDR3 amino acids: CASSLRPDRVWYF. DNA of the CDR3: TGTGCCAGCAGCTTACGACCGGACAGGGTTTGGTACTTC.

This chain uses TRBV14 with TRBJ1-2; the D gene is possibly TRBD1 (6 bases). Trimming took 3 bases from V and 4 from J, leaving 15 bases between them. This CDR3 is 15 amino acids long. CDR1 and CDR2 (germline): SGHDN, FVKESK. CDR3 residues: CASSHRTVLGYGYTF. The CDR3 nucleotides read TGTGCCAGCAGCCACCGGACAGTGCTAGGCTATGGCTACACCTTC.

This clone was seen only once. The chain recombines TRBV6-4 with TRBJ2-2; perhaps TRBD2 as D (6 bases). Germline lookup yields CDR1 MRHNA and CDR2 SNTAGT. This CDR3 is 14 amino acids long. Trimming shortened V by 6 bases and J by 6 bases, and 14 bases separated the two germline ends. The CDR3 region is CASSPLGGSGELFF. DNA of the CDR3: TGTGCCAGCAGCCCCCTCGGGGGATCCGGGGAGCTGTTTTTT.

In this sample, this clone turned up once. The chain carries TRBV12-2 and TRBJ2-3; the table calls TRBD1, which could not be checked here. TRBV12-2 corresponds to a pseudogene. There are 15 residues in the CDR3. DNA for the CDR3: TGTGCAAGTCGCCACTGGACAGGAACCACAGATACGCAGTATTTT. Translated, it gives CASRHWTGTTDTQYF.

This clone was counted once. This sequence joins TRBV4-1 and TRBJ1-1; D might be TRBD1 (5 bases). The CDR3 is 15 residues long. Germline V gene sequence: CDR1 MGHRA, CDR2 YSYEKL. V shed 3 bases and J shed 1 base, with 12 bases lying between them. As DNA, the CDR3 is TGCGCCAGCAGCCACCCAGGGACGGGGAACACTGAAGCTTTCTTT. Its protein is CASSHPGTGNTEAFF.

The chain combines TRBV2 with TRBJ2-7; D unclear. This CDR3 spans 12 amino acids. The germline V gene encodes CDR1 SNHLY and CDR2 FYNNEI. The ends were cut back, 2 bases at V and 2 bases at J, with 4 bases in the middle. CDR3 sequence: CASSESPYEQYF. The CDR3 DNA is TGTGCCAGCAGTGAATCCCCCTACGAGCAGTACTTC.

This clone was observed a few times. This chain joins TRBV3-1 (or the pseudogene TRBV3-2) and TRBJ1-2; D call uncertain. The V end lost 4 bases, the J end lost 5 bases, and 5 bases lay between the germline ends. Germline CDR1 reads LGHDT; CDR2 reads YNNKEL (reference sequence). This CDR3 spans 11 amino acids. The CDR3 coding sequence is TGTGCCAGCAGCCGACAATATGGCTACACCTTC. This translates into CASSRQYGYTF.

CDR3 DNA sequence: TGTGCCTGGAGTAACGGGGGGGAGGGCGCCTACGAGCAGTACTTC. It encodes CAWSNGGEGAYEQYF. The chain joins TRBV30 to TRBJ2-7; the match to TRBD2 covers 8 bases. Germline-derived CDR1 and CDR2 are GTSNPN and SVGIG (reference sequence). This CDR3 contains 15 residues. V was clipped by 2 bases and J by 2 bases; unmatched bases: 8.

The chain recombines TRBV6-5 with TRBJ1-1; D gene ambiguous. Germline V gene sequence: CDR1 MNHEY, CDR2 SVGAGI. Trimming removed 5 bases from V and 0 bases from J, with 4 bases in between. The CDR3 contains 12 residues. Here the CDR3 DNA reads TGTGCCAGCAGTCCTATGAACACTGAAGCTTTCTTT. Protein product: CASSPMNTEAFF.

DNA of the CDR3: TGTGCCAGCAGCGCTGGTGGGGCGAACACTGAAGCTTTCTTT. This codes for CASSAGGANTEAFF. The chain joins TRBV7-2 to TRBJ1-1; maybe TRBD1 (5 bases). Between the trimmed V and J ends, which lost 5 bases and 1 base, there was a span of 11 bases. Per germline, CDR1 SGHTA and CDR2 FQGNSA. CDR3 length: 14 residues.

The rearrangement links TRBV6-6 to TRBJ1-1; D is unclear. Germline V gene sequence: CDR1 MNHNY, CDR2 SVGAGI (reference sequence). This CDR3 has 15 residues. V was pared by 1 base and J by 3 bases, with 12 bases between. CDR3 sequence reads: CASSYLEREDTEAFF. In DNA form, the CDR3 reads TGTGCCAGCAGTTACTTGGAGCGCGAGGACACTGAAGCTTTCTTT.

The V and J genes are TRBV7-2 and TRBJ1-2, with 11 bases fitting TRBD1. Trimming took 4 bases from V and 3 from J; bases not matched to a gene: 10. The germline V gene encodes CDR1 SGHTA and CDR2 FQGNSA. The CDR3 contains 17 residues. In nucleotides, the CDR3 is TGTGCCAGCAGCTCAGGGACAGGGGGGTATGTGGACTATGGCTACACCTTC. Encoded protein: CASSSGTGGYVDYGYTF.

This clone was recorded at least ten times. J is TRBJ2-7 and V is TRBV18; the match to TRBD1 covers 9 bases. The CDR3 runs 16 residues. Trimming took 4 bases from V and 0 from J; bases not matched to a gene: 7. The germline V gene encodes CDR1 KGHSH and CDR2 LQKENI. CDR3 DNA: TGTGCCAGCTCACGGACTGGGACAGGGACCTCCTACGAGCAGTACTTC. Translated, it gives CASSRTGTGTSYEQYF.

CDR3 coding DNA: TGTGCCAGTAGTACATTGTACCAAGCGGGAAATAGAAATGAGCAGTTCTTC. It yields the protein CASSTLYQAGNRNEQFF. The chain employs TRBV19 and TRBJ2-1, with 7 positions matching TRBD2. The CDR3 is 17 amino acids. Germline V CDR1 and CDR2: LNHDA, SQIVND (reference sequence). The J segment lost 7 bases and the V segment lost 4 bases, leaving 16 bases of the junction unmatched. The full variable domain, in which reference TRBV19 and TRBJ2-1 provide the parts outside the CDR3, is DGGITQSPKYLFRKEGQNVTLSCEQNLNHDAMYWYRQDPGQGLRLIYYSQIVNDFQKGDIAEGYSVSREKKESFPLTVTSAQKNPTAFYLCASSTLYQAGNRNEQFFGPGTRLTVL.

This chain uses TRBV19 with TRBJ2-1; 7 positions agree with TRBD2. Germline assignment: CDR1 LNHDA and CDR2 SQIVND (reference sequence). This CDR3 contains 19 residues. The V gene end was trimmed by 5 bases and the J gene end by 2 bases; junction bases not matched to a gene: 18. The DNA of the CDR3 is TGTGCCAGTAGTCTCAGCGGGAACCCGGGCCCTGGCACCTACAATGAGCAGTTCTTC. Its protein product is CASSLSGNPGPGTYNEQFF.

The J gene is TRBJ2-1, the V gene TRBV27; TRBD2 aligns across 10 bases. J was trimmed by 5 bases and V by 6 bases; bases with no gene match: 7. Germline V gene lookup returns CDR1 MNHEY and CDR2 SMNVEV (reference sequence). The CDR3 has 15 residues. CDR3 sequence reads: CASREREGLNNEQFF. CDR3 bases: TGTGCCAGCAGGGAGCGGGAGGGATTAAACAATGAGCAGTTCTTC.

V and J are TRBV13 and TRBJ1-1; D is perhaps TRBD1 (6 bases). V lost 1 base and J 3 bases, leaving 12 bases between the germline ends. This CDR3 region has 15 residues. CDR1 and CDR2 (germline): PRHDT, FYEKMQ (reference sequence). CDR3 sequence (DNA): TGTGCCAGCAGCTTAGAGGGGGGTATGGACACTGAAGCTTTCTTT. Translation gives CASSLEGGMDTEAFF.

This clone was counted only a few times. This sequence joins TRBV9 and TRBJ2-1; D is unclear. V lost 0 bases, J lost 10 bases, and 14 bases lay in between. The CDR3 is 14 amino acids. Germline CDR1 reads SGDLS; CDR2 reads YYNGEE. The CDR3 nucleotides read TGTGCCAGCAGCGTAGTCGGGCAGTCTGACGAGCAGTTCTTC. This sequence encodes CASSVVGQSDEQFF.

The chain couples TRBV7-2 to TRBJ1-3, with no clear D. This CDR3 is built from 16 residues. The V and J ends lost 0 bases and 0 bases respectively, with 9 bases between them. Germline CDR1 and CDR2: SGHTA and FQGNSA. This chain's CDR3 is CASSLASLNSGNTIYF. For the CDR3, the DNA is TGTGCCAGCAGCTTAGCTAGCCTGAACTCTGGAAACACCATATATTTT.

CDR3 nucleotides: TGTGCCTGGTCCTCGGTGGCAGGGTACACTGAAGCTTTCTTT. Protein sequence: CAWSSVAGYTEAFF. The chain recombines TRBV30 with TRBJ1-1, with D perhaps matching TRBD1 (5 bases). There are 14 residues in the CDR3. The V end lost 5 bases, the J end lost 3 bases, and 16 bases lay between the germline ends. Germline V CDR1 and CDR2: GTSNPN, SVGIG (reference sequence).

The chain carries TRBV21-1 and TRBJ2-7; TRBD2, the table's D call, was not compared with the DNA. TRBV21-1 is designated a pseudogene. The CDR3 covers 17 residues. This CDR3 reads CASSKVRLAGERWEQYF. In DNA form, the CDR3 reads TGTGCCAGCAGCAAAGTGAGATTAGCGGGAGAACGGTGGGAGCAGTACTTC.

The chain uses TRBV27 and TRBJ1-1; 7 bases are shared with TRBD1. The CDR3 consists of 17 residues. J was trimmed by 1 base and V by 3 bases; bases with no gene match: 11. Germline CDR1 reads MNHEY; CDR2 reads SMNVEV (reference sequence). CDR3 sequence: CASSFLFGDRENTEAFF. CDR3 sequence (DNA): TGTGCCAGCAGTTTTCTCTTCGGAGACAGGGAGAACACTGAAGCTTTCTTT.

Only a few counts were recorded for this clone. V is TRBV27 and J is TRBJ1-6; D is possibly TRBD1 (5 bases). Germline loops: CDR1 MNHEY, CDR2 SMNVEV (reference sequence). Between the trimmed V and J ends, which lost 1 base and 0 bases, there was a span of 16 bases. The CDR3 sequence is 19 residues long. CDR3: CASSLLPGAQSSYNSPLHF. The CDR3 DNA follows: TGTGCCAGCAGTTTATTGCCCGGGGCCCAAAGCTCCTATAATTCACCCCTCCACTTT.

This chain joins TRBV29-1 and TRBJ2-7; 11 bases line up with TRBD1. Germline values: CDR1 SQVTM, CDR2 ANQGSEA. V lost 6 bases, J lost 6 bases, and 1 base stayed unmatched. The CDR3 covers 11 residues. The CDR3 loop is CSVDRGREQYF. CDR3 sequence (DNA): TGCAGCGTGGACAGGGGGCGCGAGCAGTACTTC.